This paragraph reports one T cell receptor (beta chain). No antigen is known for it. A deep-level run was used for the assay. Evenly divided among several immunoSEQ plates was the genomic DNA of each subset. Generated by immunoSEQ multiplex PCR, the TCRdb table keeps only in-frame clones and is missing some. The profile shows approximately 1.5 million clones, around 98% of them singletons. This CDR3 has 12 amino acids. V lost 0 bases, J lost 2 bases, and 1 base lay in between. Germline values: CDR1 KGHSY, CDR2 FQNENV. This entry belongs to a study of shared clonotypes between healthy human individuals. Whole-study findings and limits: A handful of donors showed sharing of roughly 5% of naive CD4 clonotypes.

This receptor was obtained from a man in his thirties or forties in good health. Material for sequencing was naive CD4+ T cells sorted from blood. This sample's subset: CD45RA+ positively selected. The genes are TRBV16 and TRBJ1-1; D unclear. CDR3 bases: TGTGCCAGCAGCCAATCTAACACTGAAGCTTTCTTT. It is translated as CASSQSNTEAFF.